The 10 T cell receptor beta chains given below trace back to one sample, sequenced in a study of molecular identifiers for immune sequencing clone quantification. TCRdb processed the PCR reads anew with MiXCR; each CDR3 protein has one entry. This sample yields about half a million distinct CDR3 sequences, of which over 20% are seen a single time; around 0.86% belongs to the top ten. Source material: naive CD8+ T cells from blood, with Jurkat cell RNA spiked in. Described subset: FACS-sorted CD8+CD4-CCR7+CD45RA+ naive T cells. The receptors derive from a human donor in good health. Some libraries in this study had Jurkat cell RNA spiked in.

This chain joins TRBV7-2 and TRBJ1-6; D is possibly TRBD1 (5 bases). V lost 5 bases to trimming and J lost 0 bases, with 14 bases between them. Germline V gene data show CDR1 as SGHTA and CDR2 as FQGNSA. This CDR3 has 17 residues. CDR3 region: CASSLRQSASYNSPLHF. The CDR3 DNA is TGTGCCAGCAGCCTTCGACAGTCAGCCTCCTATAATTCACCCCTCCACTTT.

This clonotype was seen many times. The rearrangement uses TRBV4-3 and TRBJ2-7, with 10 bases lining up with TRBD2. Germline CDR1 LGHNA, CDR2 YSLEER. The V gene end was trimmed by 0 bases and the J gene end by 3 bases; junction bases not matched to a gene: 2. The CDR3 sequence is 15 residues long. This CDR3 is CASSQESSGSYEQYF. In DNA form, the CDR3 reads TGCGCCAGCAGCCAAGAATCTAGCGGGAGCTACGAGCAGTACTTC.

This clonotype was observed many times. This rearrangement joins TRBV7-9 to TRBJ1-2; TRBD1 might be the D (6 bases). Germline CDR1 is SEHNR and CDR2 is FQNEAQ (reference sequence). The CDR3 has 17 amino acids. V lost 1 base and J 2 bases, leaving 17 bases between the germline ends. CDR3 amino acids: CASSLEFGQGRNYGYTF. CDR3 in DNA: TGTGCCAGCAGCTTAGAATTCGGGCAGGGGAGAAACTATGGCTACACCTTC.

The sample holds many counts of this clonotype. V gene TRBV7-9 combines with J gene TRBJ2-6; no clear D gene. The CDR3 covers 15 residues. V was trimmed by 5 bases and J by 1 base, leaving 9 bases between them. The germline CDR1 and CDR2 sequences are SEHNR and FQNEAQ (reference sequence). CDR3 protein: CASSPQKSGANVLTF. CDR3 DNA sequence: TGTGCCAGCAGCCCGCAGAAATCTGGGGCCAACGTCCTGACTTTC. The whole variable domain, remainder taken from reference TRBV7-9 and TRBJ2-6, is DTGVSQNPRHKITKRGQNVTFRCDPISEHNRLYWYRQTLGQGPEFLTYFQNEAQLEKSRLLSDRFSAERPKGSFSTLEIQRTEQGDSAMYLCASSPQKSGANVLTFGAGSRLTVL.

V usage is TRBV20-1 and J usage is TRBJ2-7, with TRBD1 matching over 7 bases. V trimming: 2 bases; J trimming: 6 bases; junction bases outside the gene matches: 13. In germline, CDR1 is DFQATT, CDR2 SNEGSKA (reference sequence). The CDR3 loop spans 15 amino acids. The chain's CDR3 is CSARNPQRGLGEQYF. CDR3 nucleotides: TGCAGTGCTAGAAACCCACAAAGGGGGCTAGGCGAGCAGTACTTC.

The chain joins TRBV20-1 to TRBJ2-2; TRBD1 or TRBD2 may be the D gene (5 bases each). Germline CDR1 reads DFQATT; CDR2 reads SNEGSKA (reference sequence). CDR3 length equals 14 residues. The V end was cut by 3 bases, the J end by 4 bases, with 12 bases between. CDR3 in amino acids: CSARGPSSTGELFF. The CDR3 DNA follows: TGCAGTGCTAGGGGACCGAGTTCCACCGGGGAGCTGTTTTTT.

Only a few counts were recorded for this clonotype. The V gene is TRBV28, the J gene TRBJ1-3; no reliable D call. V gave up 3 bases and J gave up 0 bases, with 0 bases separating them. The CDR3 runs 12 residues. Germline-derived CDR1 and CDR2 are MDHEN and SYDVKM. The chain's CDR3 is CASSFSGNTIYF. The CDR3 DNA is TGTGCCAGCAGTTTCTCTGGAAACACCATATATTTT.

The gene calls are TRBV7-9 and TRBJ2-7, with D perhaps matching TRBD2 (5 bases). Germline-derived CDR1 and CDR2 are SEHNR and FQNEAQ (reference sequence). Between the trimmed V and J ends, which lost 1 base and 4 bases, there was a span of 11 bases. The CDR3 has 14 amino acids. In DNA form, the CDR3 reads TGTGCCAGCAGCTTAGGGGTTAGCGAGTACGAGCAGTACTTC. Its protein product is CASSLGVSEYEQYF.

The chain links TRBV4-2 to TRBJ2-7, with D maybe TRBD1 (5 bases). The CDR3 is 15 residues long. Per the germline V gene, CDR1 is LGHNA and CDR2 is YNFKEQ. V was shortened by 4 bases and J by 1 base, with 14 bases between the two germline ends. In DNA form, the CDR3 reads TGTGCCAGCAGCCCCCGGTTTCAGGGATCCTACGAGCAGTACTTC. Translated, it gives CASSPRFQGSYEQYF.

In this sample, this clonotype turned up many times. The rearrangement uses TRBV15 and TRBJ2-5; D may correspond to TRBD1 or TRBD2 (5 bases each). The V gene lost 3 bases and the J gene lost 4 bases, with 12 bases spanning the gap. Germline CDR1 is LNHNV and CDR2 is YYDKDF (reference sequence). This CDR3 has 14 amino acids. The CDR3 DNA follows: TGTGCCACCAGCAGGGCAATGGGGGTAGAGACCCAGTACTTC. Translation: CATSRAMGVETQYF.